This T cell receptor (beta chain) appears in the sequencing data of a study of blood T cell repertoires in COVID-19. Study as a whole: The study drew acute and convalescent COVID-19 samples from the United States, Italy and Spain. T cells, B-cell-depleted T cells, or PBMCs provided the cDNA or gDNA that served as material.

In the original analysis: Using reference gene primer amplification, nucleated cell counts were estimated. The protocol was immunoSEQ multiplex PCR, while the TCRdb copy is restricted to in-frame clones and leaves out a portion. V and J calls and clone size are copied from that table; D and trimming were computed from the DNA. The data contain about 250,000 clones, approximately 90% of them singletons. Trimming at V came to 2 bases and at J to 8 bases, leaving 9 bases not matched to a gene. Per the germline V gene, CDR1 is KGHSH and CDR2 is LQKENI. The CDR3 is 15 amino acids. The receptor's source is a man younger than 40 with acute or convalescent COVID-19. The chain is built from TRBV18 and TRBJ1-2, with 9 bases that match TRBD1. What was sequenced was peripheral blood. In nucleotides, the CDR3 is TGTGCCAGCTCACCAGTCGGGACAGGGCCGGAGGGCTACACCTTC. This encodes CASSPVGTGPEGYTF.